Shown below are 14 T cell receptor beta chains from a single sample sequenced in a study of blood T cell repertoires in COVID-19. TCRdb's copy holds only in-frame clones and misses some; the assay was immunoSEQ multiplex PCR. In the table there are 85,000 to 130,000 clones, roughly nine tenths of which are singletons. Material: peripheral blood. These receptors all come from a human donor in a cohort sampled during active COVID-19.

This clone occurred a few times. The gene calls are TRBV19 and TRBJ1-1; 7 bases are a match to TRBD1. The CDR3 has 13 amino acids. V gave up 7 bases and J gave up 0 bases; unmatched junction bases: 2. Germline V gene data show CDR1 as LNHDA and CDR2 as SQIVND (reference sequence). The CDR3 DNA is TGTGCCAGTACCACAGGGGTGAACACTGAAGCTTTCTTT. Translation: CASTTGVNTEAFF.

The genes are TRBV3-1 (or the pseudogene TRBV3-2) and TRBJ2-1, with TRBD2 matching 9 bases. CDR1 is LGHDT, CDR2 YNNKEL, per germline (reference sequence). This CDR3 contains 14 residues. J lost 1 base, V lost 6 bases, and 1 base had no gene match. CDR3 sequence (DNA): TGTGCCAGCAGGCGGGGGGGATCCTACAATGAGCAGTTCTTC. It yields the protein CASRRGGSYNEQFF.

The chain carries TRBV6-2 or TRBV6-3 and TRBJ1-1, with D unresolved. Germline CDR1 reads MNHEY; CDR2 reads SVGEGT. This CDR3 contains 13 residues. V gave up 5 bases and J gave up 5 bases, with 12 bases separating them. Written as DNA, the CDR3 is TGTGCCAGCAGTCGGCTGCTAGAGACTGAAGCTTTCTTT. It is translated as CASSRLLETEAFF.

The CDR3 here is CAIRTGLGNEQFF. The CDR3 DNA follows: TGTGCCATCAGAACAGGGCTCGGCAATGAGCAGTTCTTC. The rearrangement uses TRBV10-3 and TRBJ2-1; tentatively, D is TRBD1 (6 bases). V was trimmed by 6 bases and J by 6 bases, leaving 12 bases between them. CDR3 length: 13 amino acids. Germline V gene sequence: CDR1 ENHRY, CDR2 SYGVKD.

This chain links TRBV19 with TRBJ1-2, with 9 bases aligning to TRBD1. V was pared by 7 bases and J by 8 bases, with 5 bases of the junction left unmatched. CDR3 length equals 12 residues. Germline V CDR1 and CDR2: LNHDA, SQIVND (reference sequence). CDR3 region: CASKTGGMGYTF. CDR3 bases: TGTGCCAGTAAAACAGGGGGCATGGGCTACACCTTC.

This rearrangement joins TRBV6-5 to TRBJ2-7; 7 bases map to TRBD2. There are 14 residues in the CDR3. V gave up 5 bases and J gave up 9 bases; unmatched junction bases: 13. Germline-derived CDR1 and CDR2 are MNHEY and SVGAGI. The DNA for the CDR3 is TGTGCCAGCAGTCCACAGGTCGGCGGGAGTGTGCAGTACTTC. It encodes CASSPQVGGSVQYF.

The chain is built from TRBV9 and TRBJ1-1; D ambiguous. Germline-derived CDR1 and CDR2 are SGDLS and YYNGEE. V was cut by 4 bases and J by 3 bases, with 13 bases left in between. The CDR3 sequence is 14 residues long. The CDR3 sequence: CASSPTGGDTEAFF. As DNA, the CDR3 is TGTGCCAGCAGCCCCACGGGAGGTGACACTGAAGCTTTCTTT.

This clone came up once. Here the CDR3 reads CASSLLPSGGTQETQYF. CDR3 nucleotides: TGTGCCAGCAGCTTACTACCTAGCGGGGGGACGCAAGAGACCCAGTACTTC. This chain joins TRBV11-2 and TRBJ2-5; 11 bases agree with TRBD2. The CDR3 loop spans 17 amino acids. Germline trimming cut 2 bases from V and 2 bases from J; bases unmatched to any gene: 7. Germline values: CDR1 SGHAT, CDR2 FQNNGV.

The V and J genes are TRBV7-9 and TRBJ2-1, with TRBD2 matching over 8 bases. CDR1 SEHNR and CDR2 FQNEAQ come from the germline V gene (reference sequence). Germline trimming cut 1 base from V and 7 bases from J; bases unmatched to any gene: 6. The CDR3 covers 15 residues. The DNA for the CDR3 is TGTGCCAGCAGCTTAGTCCCGGGAGGGGGGAATGAGCAGTTCTTC. This sequence encodes CASSLVPGGGNEQFF.

This clone has just one count. The rearrangement uses TRBV4-1 and TRBJ2-2; D perhaps matches TRBD1 (6 bases). The CDR3 has 15 residues. The V end lost 4 bases, the J end lost 4 bases, and 13 bases lay between the germline ends. In germline, CDR1 is MGHRA, CDR2 YSYEKL. The CDR3 region is CASSLRTELTGELFF. The CDR3 DNA is TGCGCCAGCAGCCTACGGACAGAGCTCACCGGGGAGCTGTTTTTT.

The chain uses TRBV3-1 (or the pseudogene TRBV3-2) and TRBJ1-5; 9 nucleotides align to TRBD1. Trimming cost V 1 base and J 4 bases; bases outside gene matches: 11. The germline gives CDR1 LGHDT, CDR2 YNNKEL (reference sequence). This CDR3 region has 18 residues. CDR3 in DNA: TGTGCCAGCAGCCAAGGACCTCGACAGGGGGTCCCTAATCAGCCCCAGCATTTT. Its protein is CASSQGPRQGVPNQPQHF.

V gene TRBV7-9 combines with J gene TRBJ2-7; 7 bases align to TRBD1. This CDR3 has 14 amino acids. The V segment lost 5 bases and the J segment 6 bases; nucleotides outside the gene matches: 10. The germline CDR1 and CDR2 sequences are SEHNR and FQNEAQ (reference sequence). Here the CDR3 DNA reads TGTGCCAGCAGCAAGACAGGGTCGACGTTCGAGCAGTACTTC. As protein: CASSKTGSTFEQYF.

The chain has TRBV4-2 and TRBJ1-1; TRBD1 aligns across 8 bases. Trimming took 0 bases from V and 6 from J; bases not matched to a gene: 6. Germline values: CDR1 LGHNA, CDR2 YNFKEQ. CDR3 length: 15 residues. The DNA of the CDR3 is TGTGCCAGCAGCCAAGATTGGGGACAGGACGCTGAAGCTTTCTTT. This gives the protein CASSQDWGQDAEAFF.

This sequence joins TRBV6-1 and TRBJ1-3; D gene unclear. V was cut by 2 bases and J by 0 bases, with 8 bases left in between. Germline-derived CDR1 and CDR2 are MNHNS and SASEGT. The CDR3 contains 15 residues. CDR3 sequence (DNA): TGTGCCAGCAGTGAAAGGAGTCACTCTGGAAACACCATATATTTT. It codes for CASSERSHSGNTIYF.